These T cell receptor beta chains were read from a single sample in a study of blood T cell repertoires in COVID-19. The table came from immunoSEQ multiplex PCR; TCRdb's copy has only in-frame clones and leaves some out. The data hold more than 250,000 clones, with over 75% observed a single time. Sequencing was carried out using peripheral blood. These receptors all stem from a man in his fifties or sixties with active or convalescent COVID-19. Both conserved end residues are part of each CDR3. The D gene is left open where the match is weak. Part of the rows lack a size; the others show once, few, many or a class for expanded clones.

j_gene: TRBJ2-7
abundance: -
d_gene: -
v_gene: TRBV7-8
CDR3aa: CASSLNYEQYF

j_gene: TRBJ2-7
abundance: -
d_gene: TRBD1
v_gene: TRBV5-1
CDR3aa: CASSSGTGGNEQYF

j_gene: TRBJ1-2
abundance: -
d_gene: TRBD1
v_gene: TRBV28
CDR3aa: CASSPPGQGHGYTF

j_gene: TRBJ2-5
abundance: -
d_gene: -
v_gene: TRBV2
CDR3aa: CASSGEWTELQETQYF

j_gene: TRBJ1-6
abundance: -
d_gene: TRBD1
v_gene: TRBV6-5
CDR3aa: CASSPTGTGNSPLHF

j_gene: TRBJ1-1
abundance: -
d_gene: TRBD1
v_gene: TRBV5-5
CDR3aa: CASSLRQGAVSEAFF

j_gene: TRBJ1-2
abundance: -
d_gene: TRBD1
v_gene: TRBV10-3
CDR3aa: CAISGGTEFNTGYGYTF

j_gene: TRBJ2-3
abundance: -
d_gene: -
v_gene: TRBV21-1
CDR3aa: CASSKQPRDRGTDTQYF

j_gene: TRBJ2-3
abundance: -
d_gene: TRBD1
v_gene: TRBV19
CDR3aa: CASSMGQGTDTQYF

j_gene: TRBJ2-1
abundance: -
d_gene: -
v_gene: TRBV27
CDR3aa: CASSSVGGAGGYNEQFF

j_gene: TRBJ2-7
abundance: -
d_gene: TRBD1
v_gene: TRBV5-1
CDR3aa: CASSLGSTGDYEQYF

j_gene: TRBJ2-7
abundance: few
d_gene: -
v_gene: TRBV14
CDR3aa: CASSHSRDSRGLGEQYF

j_gene: TRBJ1-6
abundance: -
d_gene: -
v_gene: TRBV6-2/TRBV6-3
CDR3aa: CASSFRQPYNSPLHF

j_gene: TRBJ1-3
abundance: -
d_gene: -
v_gene: TRBV6-1
CDR3aa: CASSYAIRDTIYF

j_gene: TRBJ1-6
abundance: -
d_gene: TRBD1
v_gene: TRBV28
CDR3aa: CASSQGDLSPYNSPLHF

j_gene: TRBJ2-5
abundance: -
d_gene: TRBD1
v_gene: TRBV2
CDR3aa: CASSTGASLRPTQYF

j_gene: TRBJ1-3
abundance: -
d_gene: -
v_gene: TRBV15
CDR3aa: CATSRDGGAGNTIYF

j_gene: TRBJ2-7
abundance: -
d_gene: -
v_gene: TRBV7-2
CDR3aa: CASSFTGNYEQYF

j_gene: TRBJ1-2
abundance: -
d_gene: TRBD1
v_gene: TRBV7-9
CDR3aa: CASSLGGTGYGYTF

j_gene: TRBJ1-2
abundance: -
d_gene: -
v_gene: TRBV6-6
CDR3aa: CASSSMDYDDYGYTF

j_gene: TRBJ1-5
abundance: -
d_gene: -
v_gene: TRBV28
CDR3aa: CASSSFGGALGSNQPQHF

j_gene: TRBJ2-3
abundance: -
d_gene: TRBD2
v_gene: TRBV7-2
CDR3aa: CASSRTSGGVTDTQYF

j_gene: TRBJ2-7
abundance: -
d_gene: -
v_gene: TRBV7-9
CDR3aa: CASSLAATSSEQYF

j_gene: TRBJ2-5
abundance: -
d_gene: -
v_gene: TRBV6-5
CDR3aa: CASSRGLDQETQYF

j_gene: TRBJ2-1
abundance: once
d_gene: TRBD1
v_gene: TRBV28
CDR3aa: CAITRQGLYNEQFF

j_gene: TRBJ1-2
abundance: -
d_gene: TRBD1
v_gene: TRBV5-6
CDR3aa: CASSKDRDGGYTF

j_gene: TRBJ2-7
abundance: -
d_gene: -
v_gene: TRBV18
CDR3aa: CASSQTANYEQYF

j_gene: TRBJ1-5
abundance: -
d_gene: -
v_gene: TRBV7-8
CDR3aa: CASSLSQVNGPQHF

j_gene: TRBJ2-1
abundance: -
d_gene: -
v_gene: TRBV7-6
CDR3aa: CASSLVSRGAPGDEQFF

j_gene: TRBJ2-5
abundance: -
d_gene: -
v_gene: TRBV5-6
CDR3aa: CASSLISGEETQYF

j_gene: TRBJ2-5
abundance: few
d_gene: TRBD2
v_gene: TRBV12-3/TRBV12-4
CDR3aa: CASSYSGDETQYF

j_gene: TRBJ2-1
abundance: -
d_gene: TRBD1
v_gene: TRBV18
CDR3aa: CASSPDRVEYNEQFF